Listed below are T cell receptor beta chains from one sample, sequenced in a study of blood T cell repertoires in COVID-19. The assay was immunoSEQ multiplex PCR, and TCRdb's table has in-frame clones only and misses some. Here the sample spans some 68,000 clones, 86% being singletons. Sequencing input: peripheral blood. These receptors were obtained from a man aged 50-59 years with active COVID-19. The CDR3 runs from the conserved cysteine through the conserved F or W. D genes are given only for firm matches. The size of a clone is reported for some rows only, either as once, few or many, or as a class for expanded clones.

clone size,V gene,J gene,D gene,CDR3 DNA,CDR3 protein
NA,TRBV19,TRBJ1-6,NA,TGTGCCAGTAGTATTCAACGGGAGTATAATTCACCCCTCCACTTT,CASSIQREYNSPLHF
NA,TRBV28,TRBJ1-6,NA,TGTGCCAGCAGCCCCCTTGAGGGCAGCTCCTATAATTCACCCCTCCACTTT,CASSPLEGSSYNSPLHF
NA,TRBV7-9,TRBJ1-1,NA,TGTGCCAGCACCCCTTCGGTAGGGGCGTGGACTGAAGCTTTCTTT,CASTPSVGAWTEAFF
NA,TRBV11-2,TRBJ2-1,NA,TGTGCCAGCAGCTTCCGTAGGAGTACCTTCAATGAGCAGTTCTTC,CASSFRRSTFNEQFF
NA,TRBV29-1,TRBJ1-1,NA,TGCAGCGGCGACCAGGGGAAGAACACTGAAGCTTTCTTT,CSGDQGKNTEAFF
NA,TRBV11-3,TRBJ2-6,NA,TGTGCCAGCAGCCAACGGGGGAGCTCTGGGGCCAACGTCCTGACTTTC,CASSQRGSSGANVLTF
NA,TRBV6-2/TRBV6-3,TRBJ2-1,TRBD2,TGTGCCAGCAGCCCACTTAGCGGGGGGTTGTACAATGAGCAGTTCTTC,CASSPLSGGLYNEQFF
NA,TRBV27,TRBJ2-5,TRBD1,TGTGCCAGCAGTTCTAGAGGGGGCCCCAAGACCCAGTACTTC,CASSSRGGPKTQYF
NA,TRBV4-2,TRBJ1-2,TRBD1,TGTGCCAGCAGCACCCGGACAGGGGGAACCTATGGCTACACCTTC,CASSTRTGGTYGYTF
NA,TRBV4-3,TRBJ2-3,NA,TGCGCCAGCAGCCCAAAACAGGGATCAACAAATACGCAGTATTTT,CASSPKQGSTNTQYF
NA,TRBV18,TRBJ1-5,NA,TGTGCCAGCTCACCACAAAGTCAGGGGAATAGCAATCAGCCCCAGCATTTT,CASSPQSQGNSNQPQHF
NA,TRBV6-2/TRBV6-3,TRBJ2-2,TRBD2,TGTGCCAGCAGTTACTCCCGACTAGCGGGAGGGTCAGACACCGGGGAGCTGTTTTTT,CASSYSRLAGGSDTGELFF
NA,TRBV7-2,TRBJ2-5,NA,TGTGCCAGCAGCTTAGCCGGGGAGACCCAGTACTTC,CASSLAGETQYF
NA,TRBV5-1,TRBJ2-7,TRBD2,TGCGCCAGCAGCTACGGGACTAGCGGGGGTTACGAGCAGTACTTC,CASSYGTSGGYEQYF
NA,TRBV5-1,TRBJ2-1,NA,TGCGCCAGCAGCTTGGACAGGCGCGCGTATGAGCAGTTCTTC,CASSLDRRAYEQFF
once,TRBV5-1,TRBJ1-6,TRBD1,TGCGCCAGCAGCTTGTACGACAGGGGCTATTCACCCCTCCACTTT,CASSLYDRGYSPLHF
NA,TRBV3-1/TRBV3-2,TRBJ1-1,NA,TGTGCCAGCAGCCACGGGACTCTGAACACTGAAGCTTTCTTT,CASSHGTLNTEAFF
NA,TRBV7-8,TRBJ1-5,TRBD1,TGTGCCAGCAGCTTAAGTTGGGACAGGGTGGGTTCGAGCAATCAGCCCCAGCATTTT,CASSLSWDRVGSSNQPQHF
NA,TRBV4-1,TRBJ1-2,TRBD1,TGCGCCAGCAGCGTACTGGGACAGGGGGCCGGTGGCTACACCTTC,CASSVLGQGAGGYTF
NA,TRBV11-2,TRBJ2-5,TRBD2,TGTGCCAGCAGCTTAGAGGTAGCGGGGGGCCAAGAGACCCAGTACTTC,CASSLEVAGGQETQYF
NA,TRBV6-5,TRBJ1-6,NA,TGTGCCAGCAGGGCAGGGACATCCTATAATTCACCCCTCCACTTT,CASRAGTSYNSPLHF
NA,TRBV29-1,TRBJ1-1,NA,TGCAGCGTGGCGAGCGTAGGTTTGAGTGAAGCTTTCTTT,CSVASVGLSEAFF
NA,TRBV30,TRBJ1-2,NA,TGTGCCTGGAGTGATAGATATGGCTACACCTTC,CAWSDRYGYTF
NA,TRBV6-5,TRBJ2-3,TRBD1,TGTGCCAGCAGACGACAGGGGGTCGGAGATACGCAGTATTTT,CASRRQGVGDTQYF
NA,TRBV28,TRBJ1-2,TRBD1,TGTGCCAGCGGTACAGGGGGTGCGGGCTACACCTTC,CASGTGGAGYTF
once,TRBV6-6,TRBJ2-5,NA,TGTGCCAGCAGGTTAGGAGGGGAAGAGACCCAGTACTTC,CASRLGGEETQYF
NA,TRBV7-3,TRBJ2-5,NA,TGTGCCAGCAGCTCCGGGGAGACAGGTGAAAGGGAGACCCAGTACTTC,CASSSGETGERETQYF
NA,TRBV11-2,TRBJ2-7,TRBD2,TGTGCCAGCAGCCCGCTCGGGACTAGCGGGGGCGAGCAGTACTTC,CASSPLGTSGGEQYF
NA,TRBV9,TRBJ2-3,TRBD2,TGTGCCAGCAGCGTAGAAGGGAGGCGGGGGGCTGGAGATACGCAGTATTTT,CASSVEGRRGAGDTQYF
NA,TRBV11-2,TRBJ2-3,TRBD1,TGTGCCAGCAGCCGGACAGGGGCCAACACAGATACGCAGTATTTT,CASSRTGANTDTQYF
NA,TRBV29-1,TRBJ2-1,TRBD2,TGCAGCGGGCTAGCGGGAGTGGATGAGCAGTTCTTC,CSGLAGVDEQFF
NA,TRBV9,TRBJ2-3,NA,TGTGCCAGCAGCGTAGCAACAGATACGCAGTATTTT,CASSVATDTQYF
once,TRBV25-1,TRBJ2-1,TRBD1,TGTGCCAGCAGTGATGAATACGGACAGGGCTACAATGAGCAGTTCTTC,CASSDEYGQGYNEQFF
NA,TRBV7-2,TRBJ1-2,NA,TGTGCCAGCAGCTTAGACCGGAGTGGAGGCTACACCTTC,CASSLDRSGGYTF
NA,TRBV7-9,TRBJ1-2,NA,TGTGCCAGCAGCCCCCAAGTTGCAGGGTCGAATGGCTACACCTTC,CASSPQVAGSNGYTF
NA,TRBV28,TRBJ2-4,NA,TGTGCCAGCAGTTTGACATCCACCAAAAACATTCAGTACTTC,CASSLTSTKNIQYF
few,TRBV4-1,TRBJ1-2,NA,TGCGCCAGCAGCCAAGGGTTAGGAGGGGTAGGGGGCTACACCTTC,CASSQGLGGVGGYTF